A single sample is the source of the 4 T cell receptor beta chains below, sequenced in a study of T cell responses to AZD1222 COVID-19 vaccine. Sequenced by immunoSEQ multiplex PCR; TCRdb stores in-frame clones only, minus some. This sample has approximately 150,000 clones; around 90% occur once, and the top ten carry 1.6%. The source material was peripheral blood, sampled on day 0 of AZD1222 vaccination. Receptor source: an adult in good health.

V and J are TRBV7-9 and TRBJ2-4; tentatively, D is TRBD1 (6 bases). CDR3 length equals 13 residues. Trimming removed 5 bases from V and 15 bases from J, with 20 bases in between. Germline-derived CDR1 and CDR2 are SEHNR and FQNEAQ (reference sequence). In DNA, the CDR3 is TGTGCCAGCAGCGAGGGGAGAACAGGGCAAAGGTACTTC. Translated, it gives CASSEGRTGQRYF.

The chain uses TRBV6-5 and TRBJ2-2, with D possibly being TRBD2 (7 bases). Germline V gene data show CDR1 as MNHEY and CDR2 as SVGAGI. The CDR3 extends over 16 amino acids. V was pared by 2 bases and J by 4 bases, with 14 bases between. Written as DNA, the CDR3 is TGTGCCAGCAGTTACGTTGGGGGGGCGGTCACCGGGGAGCTGTTTTTT. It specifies CASSYVGGAVTGELFF.

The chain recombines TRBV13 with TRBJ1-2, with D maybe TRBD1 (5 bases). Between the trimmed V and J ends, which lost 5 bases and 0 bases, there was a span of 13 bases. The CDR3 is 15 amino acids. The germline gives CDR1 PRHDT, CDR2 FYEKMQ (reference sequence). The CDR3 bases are TGTGCCAGCAGCGACTGGAGGACATCTAACTATGGCTACACCTTC. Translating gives CASSDWRTSNYGYTF.

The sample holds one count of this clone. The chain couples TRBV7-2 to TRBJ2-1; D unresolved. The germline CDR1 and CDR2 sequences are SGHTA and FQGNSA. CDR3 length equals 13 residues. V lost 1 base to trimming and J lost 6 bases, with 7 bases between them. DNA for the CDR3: TGTGCCAGCAGCTTAGGGCTGATCAATGAGCAGTTCTTC. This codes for CASSLGLINEQFF.